This passage covers 16 T cell receptor beta chains from one sample sequenced in a study of T cell responses to AZD1222 COVID-19 vaccine. Here immunoSEQ multiplex PCR was the method, and the copy in TCRdb shows in-frame clones only, minus some. The table records some 120,000 clones, about 88% of them present only once. Specimen: peripheral blood, collected on day 0 of AZD1222 vaccination. These receptor sequences come from an adult in good health.

The genes are TRBV25-1 and TRBJ1-6; D gene unclear. The V end was cut by 9 bases, the J end by 9 bases, with 18 bases between. The germline gives CDR1 MGHDK, CDR2 SYGVNS. This CDR3 is built from 14 residues. CDR3 DNA sequence: TGTGCCAGTTCCTCCGGGGTCATATTTTCACCCCTCCACTTT. It codes for CASSSGVIFSPLHF. The complete variable domain, with remaining parts taken from reference TRBV25-1 and TRBJ1-6, reads EADIYQTPRYLVIGTGKKITLECSQTMGHDKMYWYQQDPGMELHLIHYSYGVNSTEKGDLSSESTVSRIRTEHFPLTLESARPSHTSQYLCASSSGVIFSPLHFGNGTRLTVT.

CDR3 sequence reads: CASRLLADTGELFF. CDR3 coding DNA: TGTGCCAGCAGGTTACTAGCGGACACCGGGGAGCTGTTTTTT. The genes are TRBV28 and TRBJ2-2; 8 bases match TRBD2. With 6 bases clipped from V and 3 bases from J, the junction kept 3 bases outside the gene matches. Germline V gene data show CDR1 as MDHEN and CDR2 as SYDVKM. The CDR3 totals 14 residues.

This chain joins TRBV11-3 and TRBJ2-3; D not resolved. This CDR3 spans 14 amino acids. V lost 4 bases to trimming and J lost 0 bases, with 8 bases between them. Germline CDR1 SGHNT, CDR2 YENEEA. In DNA form, the CDR3 reads TGTGCCAGCAGCTCGACTGGCAGCACAGATACGCAGTATTTT. It is translated as CASSSTGSTDTQYF.

The chain carries TRBV27 and TRBJ2-5; 10 positions agree with TRBD2. The junction had 10 bases not matched to a gene; V was cut back by 2 bases and J by 4 bases. The CDR3 is made up of 17 amino acids. The germline V gene encodes CDR1 MNHEY and CDR2 SMNVEV (reference sequence). The DNA for the CDR3 is TGTGCCAGCAGTTTACAGCTAGCGGGAGTAGACGGAGAGACCCAGTACTTC. It yields the protein CASSLQLAGVDGETQYF.

V gene TRBV19 combines with J gene TRBJ2-5, with TRBD1 matching 7 bases. Germline trimming cut 3 bases from V and 2 bases from J; bases unmatched to any gene: 6. The V gene's germline CDR1 is LNHDA and CDR2 SQIVND (reference sequence). CDR3 length equals 15 residues. CDR3 nucleotides: TGTGCCAGTAGTATTCAGGACAGGAGACAAGAGACCCAGTACTTC. Translation gives CASSIQDRRQETQYF.

A single count supports this clone. The chain joins TRBV6-1 to TRBJ1-5, with a possible D match to TRBD1 (5 bases). CDR3 length equals 13 residues. The V and J ends lost 3 bases and 2 bases respectively, with 5 bases between them. Germline-derived CDR1 and CDR2 are MNHNS and SASEGT. DNA for the CDR3: TGTGCCAGCAGTGACAGGGGCAATCAGCCCCAGCATTTT. Its protein is CASSDRGNQPQHF.

The chain is built from TRBV12-5 and TRBJ1-3, with 9 bases identical to TRBD1. V trimming: 5 bases; J trimming: 0 bases; junction bases outside the gene matches: 8. The CDR3 loop spans 17 amino acids. In germline, CDR1 is LGHNT, CDR2 FRNRAP. CDR3 loop: CASGPSRTGDSGNTIYF. The CDR3 DNA reads as TGTGCTAGTGGTCCGTCTCGGACAGGGGACTCTGGAAACACCATATATTTT.

The V call is TRBV4-1, the J call TRBJ2-1; 14 nucleotides line up with TRBD2. Germline V gives CDR1 MGHRA, CDR2 YSYEKL. With V trimmed by 2 bases and J by 10 bases, 10 bases remained unmatched. This CDR3 region has 17 residues. The CDR3 spells CASSQKPGLAGVGEQFF. The CDR3, as DNA: TGCGCCAGCAGCCAAAAACCGGGACTAGCGGGAGTAGGGGAGCAGTTCTTC.

This clone was seen just once. V is TRBV7-8 and J is TRBJ1-1; 8 bases are a match to TRBD1. V lost 5 bases to trimming and J lost 6 bases; unmatched junction nucleotides: 17. Germline V gene sequence: CDR1 SGHVS, CDR2 FQNEAQ. The CDR3 is 17 residues long. The CDR3 loop reads CASSTYVPGGAKPEAFF. CDR3 bases: TGTGCCAGCAGCACGTACGTACCAGGGGGCGCGAAGCCTGAAGCTTTCTTT.

J is TRBJ1-3 and V is TRBV7-2; D unresolved. V shed 5 bases and J shed 0 bases, with 11 bases lying between them. Looked up from germline, CDR1 is SGHTA and CDR2 is FQGNSA. The CDR3 contains 15 residues. The CDR3 spells CASSPWISSGNTIYF. The CDR3 region has the DNA TGTGCCAGCAGCCCGTGGATAAGCTCTGGAAACACCATATATTTT.

The chain links TRBV14 to TRBJ1-1; a weak D match, TRBD1 (6 bases). The CDR3 extends over 14 amino acids. From germline, CDR1 is SGHDN and CDR2 FVKESK. V was clipped by 2 bases and J by 8 bases, with 15 bases between them. In DNA form, the CDR3 reads TGTGCCAGCAGCCAACTCCTGTCGGGGGCCGAAGCTTTCTTT. It codes for CASSQLLSGAEAFF.

The V gene is TRBV12-3 or TRBV12-4, the J gene TRBJ2-4; D not resolved. The V gene lost 3 bases and the J gene lost 6 bases, with 6 bases spanning the gap. CDR3 length: 12 amino acids. Here the CDR3 DNA reads TGTGCCAGCAGTTTGACTGGAAACATTCAGTACTTC. Its protein is CASSLTGNIQYF.

This clone has just a few counts. This sequence joins TRBV12-5 and TRBJ1-2; 8 bases line up with TRBD1. Germline V lookup: CDR1 LGHNT, CDR2 FRNRAP. The ends lost 1 base at V and 8 bases at J; junction bases unmatched: 9. The CDR3 runs 15 residues. CDR3 in amino acids: CASGLGPQTGEGYTF. For the CDR3, the DNA is TGTGCTAGTGGTTTGGGCCCCCAGACAGGGGAAGGCTACACCTTC.

The V call is TRBV2, the J call TRBJ1-5; the match to TRBD1 covers 7 bases. The V and J ends lost 8 bases and 3 bases, in that order; junction bases with no gene match: 7. The germline gives CDR1 SNHLY, CDR2 FYNNEI. This CDR3 region has 14 residues. CDR3 sequence (DNA): TGTGCCAGCGGGGGGACAGCCCTCAATCAGCCCCAGCATTTT. Its protein is CASGGTALNQPQHF. The full variable domain, with the rest looked up from reference TRBV2 and TRBJ1-5, is EPEVTQTPSHQVTQMGQEVILRCVPISNHLYFYWYRQILGQKVEFLVSFYNNEISEKSEIFDDQFSVERPDGSNFTLKIRSTKLEDSAMYFCASGGTALNQPQHFGDGTRLSIL.

This chain links TRBV11-2 with TRBJ2-3; 11 bases align to TRBD2. With 3 bases clipped from V and 6 bases from J, the junction kept 5 bases outside the gene matches. Germline CDR1 reads SGHAT; CDR2 reads FQNNGV. The CDR3 spans 15 residues. CDR3 coding DNA: TGTGCCAGCAGCTTTAGCGGGGGGGCCGGTGATACGCAGTATTTT. Translation: CASSFSGGAGDTQYF.

This clone appeared a single time. This chain connects TRBV20-1 to TRBJ1-4; D not certain. The CDR3 totals 11 residues. The V end was cut by 6 bases, the J end by 7 bases, with 9 bases between. Per the germline V gene, CDR1 is DFQATT and CDR2 is SNEGSKA (reference sequence). This CDR3 reads CSAIRSEKLFF. CDR3 in DNA: TGCAGTGCAATAAGGAGTGAAAAACTGTTTTTT.